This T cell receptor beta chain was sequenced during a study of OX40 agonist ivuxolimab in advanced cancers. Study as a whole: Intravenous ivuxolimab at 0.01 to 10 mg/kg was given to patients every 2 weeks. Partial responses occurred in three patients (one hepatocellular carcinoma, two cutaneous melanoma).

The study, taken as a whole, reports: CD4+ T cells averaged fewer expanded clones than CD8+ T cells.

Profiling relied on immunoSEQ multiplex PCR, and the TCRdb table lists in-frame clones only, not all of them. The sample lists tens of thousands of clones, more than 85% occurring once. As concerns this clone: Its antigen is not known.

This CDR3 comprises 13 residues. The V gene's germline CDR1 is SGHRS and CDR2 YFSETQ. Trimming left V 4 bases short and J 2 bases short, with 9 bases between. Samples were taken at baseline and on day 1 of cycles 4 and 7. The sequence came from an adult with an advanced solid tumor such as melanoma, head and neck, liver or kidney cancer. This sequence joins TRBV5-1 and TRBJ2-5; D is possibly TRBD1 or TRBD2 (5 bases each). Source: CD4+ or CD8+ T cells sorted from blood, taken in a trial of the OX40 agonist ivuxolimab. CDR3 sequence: CASSRDLQETQYF. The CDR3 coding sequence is TGCGCCAGCAGCCGGGACCTACAAGAGACCCAGTACTTC.